The next 18 T cell receptor beta chains were all read from a single sample in a study of Tregs in tolerant kidney transplant recipients. Libraries were prepared by immunoSEQ multiplex PCR; TCRdb keeps only in-frame clonotypes and omits some of them. The profile shows about 52,000 clones, about 89% of them singletons. Related graft donors supplied nonmyeloablative bone marrow transplants, and mixed chimerism was transient. Sequenced material: CD8+ T cells from blood (PBMCs), taken 24 months after the transplant. These receptors all stem from a human patient who received a combined kidney and bone marrow transplant. Some T cells may be graft donor cells.

Written as DNA, the CDR3 is TGTGCCAGCAGCTTAGGGGCCGGGACAGGGGTTCATGGCTACACCTTC. As protein: CASSLGAGTGVHGYTF. The rearrangement links TRBV7-6 to TRBJ1-2; TRBD1 matches at 10 bases. This CDR3 has 16 residues. The ends lost 1 base at V and 6 bases at J; junction bases unmatched: 8. Germline CDR1 is SGHVS and CDR2 is FNYEAQ.

The CDR3 nucleotides read TGTGCCAGCAGCCCCGGCAGGGTCCGGAATGAGCAGTTCTTC. It is translated as CASSPGRVRNEQFF. The chain joins TRBV5-6 to TRBJ2-1; TRBD1 is a possible D gene (5 bases). There are 14 residues in the CDR3. Trimming cost V 4 bases and J 7 bases, with 15 bases left between them. Germline V gene lookup returns CDR1 SGHDT and CDR2 YYEEEE.

This clone was recorded once. This chain links TRBV9 with TRBJ2-1, with 11 bases matching TRBD2. With V trimmed by 3 bases and J by 2 bases, 4 bases remained unmatched. Germline CDR1 reads SGDLS; CDR2 reads YYNGEE. The CDR3 contains 16 residues. The CDR3 sequence is CASSGFSGGAYNEQFF. In nucleotides, the CDR3 is TGTGCCAGCAGCGGGTTTAGCGGGGGGGCCTACAATGAGCAGTTCTTC.

The chain combines TRBV7-6 with TRBJ2-1; possibly TRBD2 for D (6 bases). The CDR3 length is 15 residues. Germline V gene data show CDR1 as SGHVS and CDR2 as FNYEAQ. V lost 5 bases and J 10 bases, leaving 21 bases between the germline ends. CDR3 nucleotides: TGTGCCAGCAGCCCCGAGGCGGGGAGTTGGGGGGAGCAGTTCTTC. Translation gives CASSPEAGSWGEQFF.

The V gene is TRBV28, the J gene TRBJ2-3; 9 bases match TRBD1. Per germline, CDR1 MDHEN and CDR2 SYDVKM. J gave up 3 bases and V 4 bases, and 5 bases lay outside the gene matches. The CDR3 contains 15 residues. Here the CDR3 reads CASSSPGQGTDTQYF. The CDR3 DNA reads TGTGCCAGCAGTTCCCCTGGACAGGGGACAGATACGCAGTATTTT.

A word on this clone: The germline gene is not matched at one end of the junction; a read error may be the cause. The J gene is TRBJ2-1, the V gene TRBV9; tentative D call: TRBD2 (5 bases). The V gene's germline CDR1 is SGDLS and CDR2 YYNGEE. This CDR3 contains 16 residues. CDR3 amino acids: CASSGSKGSYTNEQFF. The CDR3 DNA follows: TGTGCAAGCAGCGGTAGCAAAGGGAGCTACACCAATGAGCAGTTCTTC.

The V call is TRBV9, the J call TRBJ1-1; no clear D. The ends were cut back, 0 bases at V and 4 bases at J, with 19 bases in the middle. CDR3 length equals 17 residues. CDR1 and CDR2 from the germline V gene are SGDLS and YYNGEE. In DNA, the CDR3 is TGTGCCAGCAGCGTAGCTTCACTCGCCAGGTCCGGCACTGAAGCTTTCTTT. This gives the protein CASSVASLARSGTEAFF.

The rearrangement links TRBV5-1 to TRBJ2-1; 13 bases align to TRBD2. Trimming took 0 bases from V and 0 from J; bases not matched to a gene: 6. Per germline, CDR1 SGHRS and CDR2 YFSETQ. The CDR3 is 19 residues long. Here the CDR3 reads CASSLVLAGGLSSYNEQFF. In nucleotides, the CDR3 is TGCGCCAGCAGCTTGGTACTAGCGGGAGGGTTAAGCTCCTACAATGAGCAGTTCTTC.

The rearrangement uses TRBV9 and TRBJ2-3; TRBD2 matches at 10 bases. Germline values: CDR1 SGDLS, CDR2 YYNGEE. CDR3 length equals 15 residues. J was trimmed by 3 bases and V by 4 bases; bases with no gene match: 5. CDR3 sequence: CASSFSGRHTDTQYF. The CDR3 DNA sequence: TGTGCCAGCAGCTTTAGCGGGAGGCATACAGATACGCAGTATTTT.

The chain recombines TRBV9 with TRBJ2-7, with 12 bases matching TRBD2. The CDR3 length is 15 residues. The ends lost 3 bases at V and 3 bases at J; junction bases unmatched: 4. CDR1 and CDR2 from the germline V gene are SGDLS and YYNGEE. The CDR3 region has the DNA TGTGCCAGCAGCGAGACTAGCGGGAGCCTCTACGAGCAGTACTTC. This encodes CASSETSGSLYEQYF.

This rearrangement joins TRBV19 to TRBJ1-6; D uncertain. Germline V gene sequence: CDR1 LNHDA, CDR2 SQIVND (reference sequence). This CDR3 comprises 15 residues. V was cut by 6 bases and J by 0 bases, with 9 bases left in between. The CDR3 nucleotides are TGTGCCAGTAGCCTCGCGAGCTCCTATAATTCACCCCTCCACTTT. The encoded protein is CASSLASSYNSPLHF.

In this sample, this clone turned up once. V usage is TRBV7-6 and J usage is TRBJ2-3, with TRBD2 identical over 13 bases. The CDR3 length is 15 residues. The V gene end was trimmed by 5 bases and the J gene end by 6 bases; junction bases not matched to a gene: 5. The germline CDR1 and CDR2 sequences are SGHVS and FNYEAQ. CDR3 DNA sequence: TGTGCCAGCAGCCTTCAGACTAGCGGGGGGGATACGCAGTATTTT. Translation gives CASSLQTSGGDTQYF.

V usage is TRBV6-5 and J usage is TRBJ1-2, with 8 bases that match TRBD1. Germline CDR1 reads MNHEY; CDR2 reads SVGAGI. CDR3 length equals 13 residues. Trimming removed 6 bases from V and 5 bases from J; junction bases left unmatched: 5. CDR3 residues: CASSDRGWYGYTF. The CDR3 coding sequence is TGTGCCAGCAGCGACAGGGGCTGGTATGGCTACACCTTC.

This sequence joins TRBV7-9 and TRBJ1-1; D gene uncertain. Germline V CDR1 and CDR2: SEHNR, FQNEAQ (reference sequence). The CDR3 is 12 residues long. Trimming took 1 base from V and 4 from J, leaving 4 bases between them. The CDR3 here is CASSLGSTEAFF. The CDR3 nucleotides are TGTGCCAGCAGCTTAGGTAGCACTGAAGCTTTCTTT.

CDR3 nucleotides: TGTGCCAGTAGTAATACAGGGTTAAATGAGCAGTTCTTC. This sequence encodes CASSNTGLNEQFF. The gene calls are TRBV19 and TRBJ2-1, with D tentatively TRBD1 (6 bases). The ends were cut back, 4 bases at V and 7 bases at J, with 11 bases in the middle. Germline values: CDR1 LNHDA, CDR2 SQIVND (reference sequence). This CDR3 is 13 amino acids long.

The rearrangement joins TRBV5-1 to TRBJ2-7; 9 bases align to TRBD2. Germline CDR1 SGHRS, CDR2 YFSETQ. This CDR3 contains 16 residues. With 4 bases clipped from V and 1 base from J, the junction kept 9 bases outside the gene matches. The CDR3 DNA sequence: TGCGCCAGCAGCGCCTCTAGCGGGATGACTTCCTACGAGCAGTACTTC. Its translation: CASSASSGMTSYEQYF. Filled out from reference TRBV5-1 and TRBJ2-7, the complete variable domain reads KAGVTQTPRYLIKTRGQQVTLSCSPISGHRSVSWYQQTPGQGLQFLFEYFSETQRNKGNFPGRFSGRQFSNSRSEMNVSTLELGDSALYLCASSASSGMTSYEQYFGPGTRLTVT.

The chain joins TRBV9 to TRBJ2-7, with D maybe TRBD2 (5 bases). In germline, CDR1 is SGDLS, CDR2 YYNGEE. This CDR3 is 17 amino acids long. V gave up 2 bases and J gave up 0 bases, with 18 bases separating them. CDR3 residues: CASSVGRDLGSSYEQYF. The DNA for the CDR3 is TGTGCCAGCAGCGTCGGCAGAGATCTAGGGAGCTCCTACGAGCAGTACTTC.

The chain joins TRBV27 to TRBJ2-1; TRBD1 aligns across 11 bases. The germline V gene encodes CDR1 MNHEY and CDR2 SMNVEV (reference sequence). V was clipped by 5 bases and J by 4 bases; unmatched bases: 4. This CDR3 is 15 amino acids long. CDR3 protein: CASSLGTGGYNEQFF. CDR3 DNA sequence: TGTGCCAGCAGTCTGGGGACAGGGGGTTACAATGAGCAGTTCTTC.